A single sample gave rise to the 22 T cell receptor beta chains below, sequenced in a study of blood T cell repertoires in COVID-19. Profiling relied on immunoSEQ multiplex PCR, and the TCRdb table lists in-frame clones only, not all of them. The data contain around 290,000 clones, more than 70% of them singletons. Specimen: peripheral blood. The source of these receptors is a woman between 45 and 65 years old who had recovered from COVID-19.

The V and J genes are TRBV7-6 and TRBJ2-5, with 7 bases fitting TRBD2. V lost 5 bases to trimming and J lost 5 bases; unmatched junction nucleotides: 11. Germline V CDR1 and CDR2: SGHVS, FNYEAQ. The CDR3 extends over 15 amino acids. Here the CDR3 reads CASSAWGGAGETQYF. DNA for the CDR3: TGTGCCAGCAGCGCGTGGGGAGGGGCCGGGGAGACCCAGTACTTC.

This sequence joins TRBV7-2 and TRBJ2-5; TRBD1 matches at 8 bases. This CDR3 is 17 amino acids long. Germline lookup yields CDR1 SGHTA and CDR2 FQGNSA. V shed 1 base, J shed 3 bases, and the junction held 10 bases outside the gene matches. The CDR3 is CASSLGLGRGREETQYF. CDR3 bases: TGTGCCAGCAGCTTAGGATTAGGCAGGGGGCGGGAAGAGACCCAGTACTTC.

J is TRBJ2-5 and V is TRBV12-3 or TRBV12-4, with unresolved D. This CDR3 is built from 13 residues. Trimming shortened V by 5 bases and J by 5 bases, and 12 bases separated the two germline ends. This CDR3 is CASSPYVRETQYF. The CDR3 DNA sequence: TGTGCCAGCAGTCCCTATGTTCGGGAGACCCAGTACTTC.

The chain combines TRBV4-1 with TRBJ2-7, with TRBD1 identical over 9 bases. CDR1 and CDR2 (germline): MGHRA, YSYEKL. This CDR3 has 18 residues. V lost 1 base and J lost 1; bases outside the gene matches: 11. For the CDR3, the DNA is TGCGCCAGCAGCCAAGGAACCGGGACAGGGCTTAATTCCTACGAGCAGTACTTC. It is translated as CASSQGTGTGLNSYEQYF.

CDR3 in DNA: TGTGCCAGCAGCTTGTCCGGGACAGGGGCCGCTGAAGCTTTCTTT. Its translation: CASSLSGTGAAEAFF. The chain couples TRBV5-5 to TRBJ1-1; 10 bases agree with TRBD1. Germline V gives CDR1 SGHKS, CDR2 YYEKEE (reference sequence). With 1 base clipped from V and 6 bases from J, the junction kept 6 bases outside the gene matches. The CDR3 runs to 15 residues.

The chain recombines TRBV29-1 with TRBJ2-1; D remains unclear. Germline assignment: CDR1 SQVTM and CDR2 ANQGSEA. Trimming shortened V by 6 bases and J by 8 bases, and 8 bases separated the two germline ends. This CDR3 region has 10 residues. CDR3: CSVEPDEQFF. DNA of the CDR3: TGCAGCGTGGAGCCGGATGAGCAGTTCTTC.

This sequence joins TRBV11-2 and TRBJ2-5, with a tentative D call TRBD2 (5 bases). Per the germline V gene, CDR1 is SGHAT and CDR2 is FQNNGV. V lost 5 bases and J 1 base, leaving 11 bases between the germline ends. The CDR3 covers 14 residues. The CDR3: CASSPTRGQETQYF. CDR3 in DNA: TGTGCCAGCAGCCCAACCCGGGGCCAAGAGACCCAGTACTTC.

DNA for the CDR3: TGTGCCAGCAGGGCCAGCGGGAGAACCTACGAGCAGTACTTC. Its translation: CASRASGRTYEQYF. The chain carries TRBV28 and TRBJ2-7; 8 bases are a match to TRBD2. Germline V lookup: CDR1 MDHEN, CDR2 SYDVKM. After removal of 6 bases from V and 2 bases from J, the junction contained 6 bases not matched to a gene. The CDR3 consists of 14 residues.

The chain uses TRBV5-5 and TRBJ2-5; TRBD1 matches at 9 bases. The germline gives CDR1 SGHKS, CDR2 YYEKEE (reference sequence). The CDR3 runs 16 residues. The junction had 8 bases not matched to a gene; V was cut back by 0 bases and J by 5 bases. Here the CDR3 DNA reads TGTGCCAGCAGCTTGGACATACAGGGGGCCGGGGAGACCCAGTACTTC. It is translated as CASSLDIQGAGETQYF. The complete variable domain, with remaining parts taken from reference TRBV5-5 and TRBJ2-5, reads DAGVTQSPTHLIKTRGQQVTLRCSPISGHKSVSWYQQVLGQGPQFIFQYYEKEERGRGNFPDRFSARQFPNYSSELNVNALLLGDSALYLCASSLDIQGAGETQYFGPGTRLLVL.

This clone was observed once. The chain is built from TRBV29-1 and TRBJ1-5, with D perhaps matching TRBD1 (6 bases). CDR1 and CDR2 (germline): SQVTM, ANQGSEA. This CDR3 comprises 13 residues. V was shortened by 4 bases and J by 3 bases, with 10 bases between the two germline ends. CDR3 region: CSVAGTPNQPQHF. In nucleotides, the CDR3 is TGCAGCGTTGCTGGGACACCCAATCAGCCCCAGCATTTT.

V gene TRBV6-5 combines with J gene TRBJ2-5; TRBD1 matches 7 bases. CDR1 is MNHEY, CDR2 SVGAGI, per germline. V was pared by 4 bases and J by 1 base, with 6 bases of the junction left unmatched. This CDR3 region has 15 residues. CDR3 bases: TGTGCCAGCAGTTTATTCAGGGGGACCCAAGAGACCCAGTACTTC. Translation gives CASSLFRGTQETQYF.

This chain uses TRBV7-8 with TRBJ2-5, with 9 bases identical to TRBD1. Germline CDR1 SGHVS, CDR2 FQNEAQ. There are 15 residues in the CDR3. V lost 6 bases and J lost 4; bases outside the gene matches: 9. CDR3 nucleotide sequence: TGTGCCAGCAGTCGGGACAGGGCCCGGGGAGAGACCCAGTACTTC. It codes for CASSRDRARGETQYF.

This clone was seen a few times. The gene calls are TRBV19 and TRBJ1-1, with unresolved D. CDR3 length: 14 residues. V lost 3 bases and J lost 0, with 8 bases in between. Germline V gene lookup returns CDR1 LNHDA and CDR2 SQIVND (reference sequence). CDR3 in DNA: TGTGCCAGTAGTATCGGAGCCATGAACACTGAAGCTTTCTTT. Protein sequence: CASSIGAMNTEAFF.

The V and J genes are TRBV5-6 and TRBJ2-7, with 7 nucleotides matching TRBD1. Per germline, CDR1 SGHDT and CDR2 YYEEEE. V was clipped by 3 bases and J by 0 bases; unmatched bases: 3. This CDR3 is built from 14 residues. In DNA form, the CDR3 reads TGTGCCAGCAGCTGGGACAGTCACTCCTACGAGCAGTACTTC. The encoded protein is CASSWDSHSYEQYF.

The chain couples TRBV28 to TRBJ2-7, with D maybe TRBD1 (5 bases). The V gene's germline CDR1 is MDHEN and CDR2 SYDVKM. The CDR3 is 14 residues long. V was pared by 3 bases and J by 0 bases, with 9 bases between. CDR3 in amino acids: CASSLQGISYEQYF. DNA for the CDR3: TGTGCCAGCAGTTTGCAGGGTATCTCCTACGAGCAGTACTTC. The full variable domain, its missing parts supplied by reference TRBV28 and TRBJ2-7, is DVKVTQSSRYLVKRTGEKVFLECVQDMDHENMFWYRQDPGLGLRLIYFSYDVKMKEKGDIPEGYSVSREKKERFSLILESASTNQTSMYLCASSLQGISYEQYFGPGTRLTVT.

This rearrangement joins TRBV7-9 to TRBJ1-2, with TRBD1 matching 9 bases. This CDR3 region has 13 residues. Trimming cost V 5 bases and J 7 bases; bases outside gene matches: 5. Per the germline V gene, CDR1 is SEHNR and CDR2 is FQNEAQ (reference sequence). DNA for the CDR3: TGTGCCAGCAGCGTCGGGACAGGGATTGGCTACACCTTC. This gives the protein CASSVGTGIGYTF.

The CDR3 DNA is TGTGCCAGCAGCTGGACGACAGGGGGCCGCCACGAGCAGTACTTC. It encodes CASSWTTGGRHEQYF. The chain is built from TRBV5-5 and TRBJ2-7, with 10 bases fitting TRBD1. The CDR3 sequence is 15 residues long. V dropped 3 bases and J dropped 5; count of bases not matched to a gene: 8. CDR1 and CDR2 (germline): SGHKS, YYEKEE (reference sequence). The full variable domain, completed using reference TRBV5-5 and TRBJ2-7, is DAGVTQSPTHLIKTRGQQVTLRCSPISGHKSVSWYQQVLGQGPQFIFQYYEKEERGRGNFPDRFSARQFPNYSSELNVNALLLGDSALYLCASSWTTGGRHEQYFGPGTRLTVT.

This clone was seen a handful of times. The CDR3 sequence is CASGRNRVTYEQYF. DNA for the CDR3: TGTGCCAGCGGAAGGAACAGGGTTACCTACGAGCAGTACTTC. The chain joins TRBV28 to TRBJ2-7; D is perhaps TRBD1 (6 bases). Germline assignment: CDR1 MDHEN and CDR2 SYDVKM. The CDR3 covers 14 residues. The V end was cut by 8 bases, the J end by 2 bases, with 16 bases between.

V is TRBV10-2 and J is TRBJ1-5; 7 nucleotides align to TRBD1. The CDR3 is made up of 15 amino acids. Trimming removed 5 bases from V and 0 bases from J; junction bases left unmatched: 4. Germline V gene data show CDR1 as WSHSY and CDR2 as SAAADI. The CDR3 region has the DNA TGCGCCAGCAGTACGGGACAGATTAGCAATCAGCCCCAGCATTTT. Its protein is CASSTGQISNQPQHF.

The J gene is TRBJ1-1, the V gene TRBV30; weak D call: TRBD1 (5 bases). The germline V gene has CDR1 GTSNPN and CDR2 SVGIG (reference sequence). The V and J ends lost 5 bases and 6 bases respectively, with 13 bases between them. The CDR3 runs 12 residues. CDR3 bases: TGTGCCTGGCAGGGCCGTTTGTCTGAAGCTTTCTTT. The encoded protein is CAWQGRLSEAFF.

The CDR3 coding sequence is TGTGCCAGCTCACCACAGCGACCCCCCACAGATACGCAGTATTTT. Translation gives CASSPQRPPTDTQYF. This chain joins TRBV18 and TRBJ2-3; unclear D gene. Germline loops: CDR1 KGHSH, CDR2 LQKENI. Trimming stripped 1 base from V and 2 bases from J, with 10 bases between. The CDR3 runs to 15 residues.

The rearrangement uses TRBV7-9 and TRBJ1-2; TRBD1 agrees at 9 bases. The CDR3 covers 17 residues. After removal of 7 bases from V and 4 bases from J, the junction contained 16 bases not matched to a gene. Per the germline V gene, CDR1 is SEHNR and CDR2 is FQNEAQ (reference sequence). The CDR3 loop reads CASTHTTGTGPTYGYTF. The CDR3 coding sequence is TGTGCCAGCACCCACACAACCGGGACAGGGCCTACCTATGGCTACACCTTC.